Listed here is a single TCR beta chain. This entry is derived from a study of blood T cell repertoires in COVID-19. Produced via immunoSEQ multiplex PCR; TCRdb's table is partial and in-frame only. Of a few hundred thousand clones listed, 65% to 90% were seen once; the top ten hold roughly 4%. CDR1 and CDR2 (germline): SGHDT, YYEEEE. V gave up 0 bases and J gave up 5 bases, with 17 bases separating them. The CDR3 loop spans 17 amino acids. The TCR was taken from a middle-aged woman with acute COVID-19. The V call is TRBV5-6, the J call TRBJ2-2; D perhaps matches TRBD2 (5 bases). The sample comprised PBMCs or T cells enriched from blood (not recorded which). This CDR3 reads CASSLALAGGSTGELFF. The CDR3 region has the DNA TGTGCCAGCAGCTTGGCCTTGGCGGGCGGGTCAACCGGGGAGCTGTTTTTT.